These T cell receptor beta chains were read from a single sample in a study of early stage breast cancer tumors. Here immunoSEQ multiplex PCR was the method, and the copy in TCRdb shows in-frame clones only, minus some. The sample has 5,000 to 5,500 clones; roughly two thirds are singletons. Sequenced input: breast tumor tissue. These receptors were taken from a person between 55 and 70 years old with breast cancer. Each CDR3 is given with its conserved first and last residue. A D gene is named only where the DNA matches it firmly. Expanded clones are given a class, and other clones once, few, many or no size at all.

D: TRBD1
V: TRBV19
size: NA
J: TRBJ1-2
CDR3: CASRRGGSNYGYTF
DNA: TGTGCCAGCCGCAGGGGGGGGTCTAACTATGGCTACACCTTC

D: TRBD1
V: TRBV7-6
size: NA
J: TRBJ1-2
CDR3: CASSLAPGGDGYTF
DNA: TGTGCCAGCAGCTTAGCCCCAGGGGGCGATGGCTACACCTTC

D: TRBD1
V: TRBV5-4
size: NA
J: TRBJ1-2
CDR3: CASSDSGQPNYGYTF
DNA: TGTGCCAGCAGCGATTCGGGACAGCCTAACTATGGCTACACCTTC

D: NA
V: TRBV7-9
size: once
J: TRBJ2-7
CDR3: CASSFSEYEQYF
DNA: TGTGCCAGCAGCTTTTCAGAGTACGAGCAGTACTTC

D: TRBD1
V: TRBV10-1
size: few
J: TRBJ2-7
CDR3: CASSGDRGTYEQYF
DNA: TGCGCCAGCAGTGGAGACAGGGGAACCTACGAGCAGTACTTC

D: NA
V: TRBV9
size: NA
J: TRBJ1-5
CDR3: CASSVGGMGNQPQHF
DNA: TGTGCCAGCAGCGTGGGAGGGATGGGCAATCAGCCCCAGCATTTT

D: NA
V: TRBV10-3
size: few
J: TRBJ2-7
CDR3: CAISEQGAGRGSYEQYF
DNA: TGTGCCATCAGTGAGCAAGGGGCGGGAAGAGGATCCTACGAGCAGTACTTC

D: NA
V: TRBV25-1
size: NA
J: TRBJ2-3
CDR3: CASSQLLGTDTQYF
DNA: TGTGCCAGCAGCCAGCTGCTTGGCACAGATACGCAGTATTTT

D: TRBD1
V: TRBV9
size: NA
J: TRBJ2-1
CDR3: CASSVERTGLGNEQFF
DNA: TGTGCCAGCAGCGTAGAACGGACAGGGTTAGGTAATGAGCAGTTCTTC

D: TRBD1
V: TRBV5-3
size: NA
J: TRBJ1-5
CDR3: CARSFRDRVRQPQHF
DNA: TGTGCCAGAAGCTTCCGGGACAGGGTTCGCCAGCCCCAGCATTTT

D: NA
V: TRBV18
size: NA
J: TRBJ2-6
CDR3: CASSRRRSGANVLTF
DNA: TGTGCCAGCTCACGACGCAGGTCAGGGGCCAACGTCCTGACTTTC

D: NA
V: TRBV29-1
size: few
J: TRBJ2-5
CDR3: CSVWGDGETQYF
DNA: TGCAGCGTTTGGGGGGACGGGGAGACCCAGTACTTC

D: NA
V: TRBV7-8
size: NA
J: TRBJ2-5
CDR3: CASSLVAYQETQYF
DNA: TGTGCCAGCAGCTTAGTTGCCTATCAAGAGACCCAGTACTTC

D: TRBD1
V: TRBV7-8
size: NA
J: TRBJ1-2
CDR3: CASSVTGTGFTNYGYTF
DNA: TGTGCCAGCAGCGTTACCGGGACAGGGTTTACTAACTATGGCTACACCTTC

D: TRBD1
V: TRBV7-8
size: NA
J: TRBJ2-7
CDR3: CTSSPTYGQGAGEQYF
DNA: TGTACCAGCAGCCCAACCTACGGACAGGGGGCCGGAGAGCAGTACTTC

D: NA
V: TRBV18
size: once
J: TRBJ2-3
CDR3: CASSPPADTQYF
DNA: TGTGCCAGCTCACCTCCAGCAGATACGCAGTATTTT

D: NA
V: TRBV7-8
size: NA
J: TRBJ1-1
CDR3: CASSSVEMYDGAFF
DNA: TGTGCCAGCAGCTCCGTAGAAATGTACGACGGAGCTTTCTTT

D: TRBD1
V: TRBV6-1
size: NA
J: TRBJ2-3
CDR3: CASSDLTGSTDTQYF
DNA: TGTGCCAGCAGTGATTTGACAGGGAGCACAGATACGCAGTATTTT

D: NA
V: TRBV4-1
size: NA
J: TRBJ1-4
CDR3: CASSQEGPGGKLFF
DNA: TGCGCCAGCAGCCAAGAAGGTCCAGGTGGAAAACTGTTTTTT

D: TRBD2
V: TRBV30
size: NA
J: TRBJ2-3
CDR3: CAWSVQRRGSTDTQYF
DNA: TGTGCCTGGAGTGTACAGCGGCGGGGGAGCACAGATACGCAGTATTTT

D: NA
V: TRBV11-3
size: few
J: TRBJ2-2
CDR3: CASSWGPYTGELFF
DNA: TGTGCCAGCAGCTGGGGACCTTACACCGGGGAGCTGTTTTTT

D: TRBD2
V: TRBV9
size: NA
J: TRBJ2-5
CDR3: CASSGAGVQETQYF
DNA: TGTGCCAGCAGCGGTGCGGGAGTTCAAGAGACCCAGTACTTC

D: TRBD2
V: TRBV30
size: NA
J: TRBJ2-7
CDR3: CAWSGRLAGDLYEQYF
DNA: TGTGCCTGGAGTGGCCGACTAGCGGGGGACCTCTACGAGCAGTACTTC

D: NA
V: TRBV11-2
size: once
J: TRBJ1-2
CDR3: CASSLEPGGGVDGYTF
DNA: TGTGCCAGCAGCTTAGAACCGGGCGGGGGCGTGGATGGCTACACCTTC

D: NA
V: TRBV19
size: NA
J: TRBJ2-7
CDR3: CASSIDVFSYEQYF
DNA: TGTGCCAGTAGTATAGATGTTTTCAGCTACGAGCAGTACTTC

D: NA
V: TRBV5-1
size: NA
J: TRBJ2-2
CDR3: CASSYETLGAGELFF
DNA: TGCGCCAGCAGCTATGAAACATTGGGGGCCGGGGAGCTGTTTTTT

D: NA
V: TRBV6-5
size: NA
J: TRBJ2-1
CDR3: CASSYSPRGAYNEQFF
DNA: TGTGCCAGCAGTTACTCCCCCCGGGGAGCTTACAATGAGCAGTTCTTC

D: NA
V: TRBV6-5
size: NA
J: TRBJ1-2
CDR3: CASSPTGPGSGYTF
DNA: TGTGCCAGCAGTCCTACAGGGCCGGGTTCTGGCTACACCTTC

D: NA
V: TRBV20-1
size: NA
J: TRBJ1-2
CDR3: CSASGGPRTF
DNA: TGCAGTGCTAGTGGTGGGCCGCGAACCTTC

D: NA
V: TRBV14
size: NA
J: TRBJ2-6
CDR3: CASSQERLSGANVLTF
DNA: TGTGCCAGCAGCCAAGAAAGGCTCTCTGGGGCCAACGTCCTGACTTTC

D: NA
V: TRBV2
size: NA
J: TRBJ2-7
CDR3: CASNFGPSYEQYF
DNA: TGTGCCAGCAATTTCGGCCCCTCCTACGAGCAGTACTTC

D: NA
V: TRBV4-2
size: NA
J: TRBJ2-1
CDR3: CASSQDLVGEEQFF
DNA: TGTGCCAGCAGCCAAGATCTCGTGGGGGAGGAGCAGTTCTTC

D: NA
V: TRBV14
size: NA
J: TRBJ2-4
CDR3: CASSTQGYVQYF
DNA: TGTGCCAGCAGCACACAGGGTTATGTTCAGTACTTC

D: NA
V: TRBV6-1
size: NA
J: TRBJ2-7
CDR3: CASSELANSYEQYF
DNA: TGTGCCAGCAGTGAGCTAGCGAATTCCTACGAGCAGTACTTC

D: NA
V: TRBV4-1
size: NA
J: TRBJ2-7
CDR3: CASSQEPTYEQYF
DNA: TGCGCCAGCAGCCAAGAACCGACCTACGAGCAGTACTTC

D: TRBD1
V: TRBV15
size: NA
J: TRBJ1-4
CDR3: CATSRGDREGEKLFF
DNA: TGTGCCACCAGCAGGGGGGACAGGGAAGGCGAAAAACTGTTTTTT

D: TRBD2
V: TRBV19
size: large
J: TRBJ2-7
CDR3: CASAPSGGTYEQYF
DNA: TGTGCCAGCGCCCCTAGCGGGGGGACCTACGAGCAGTACTTC

D: NA
V: TRBV6-1
size: NA
J: TRBJ2-3
CDR3: CASSPGQGTDTQYF
DNA: TGTGCCAGCAGTCCGGGACAAGGGACAGATACGCAGTATTTT

D: TRBD2
V: TRBV9
size: NA
J: TRBJ2-3
CDR3: CASASGDTQYF
DNA: TGTGCCAGTGCTAGCGGAGATACGCAGTATTTT

D: NA
V: TRBV21-1
size: NA
J: TRBJ2-7
CDR3: CARNEQYF
DNA: TGTGCCAGAAACGAGCAGTACTTC

D: NA
V: TRBV18
size: NA
J: TRBJ2-5
CDR3: CASSGQPIYVETQYF
DNA: TGTGCCAGCTCAGGACAGCCGATATATGTGGAGACCCAGTACTTC

D: NA
V: TRBV28
size: NA
J: TRBJ2-7
CDR3: CATGAAQVYEQYF
DNA: TGTGCCACCGGGGCGGCACAGGTCTACGAGCAGTACTTC

D: NA
V: TRBV19
size: few
J: TRBJ2-7
CDR3: CASSIDGGPRDEQYF
DNA: TGTGCCAGTAGTATAGACGGGGGACCCCGGGACGAGCAGTACTTC

D: NA
V: TRBV6-6
size: NA
J: TRBJ2-7
CDR3: CATSAYEQYF
DNA: TGTGCCACGTCGGCCTACGAGCAGTACTTC

D: TRBD2
V: TRBV27
size: few
J: TRBJ2-1
CDR3: CASSLLGEGNEQFF
DNA: TGTGCCAGCAGTTTATTAGGGGAGGGAAATGAGCAGTTCTTC

D: TRBD2
V: TRBV11-2
size: NA
J: TRBJ2-1
CDR3: CASSLTVAGVNNEQFF
DNA: TGTGCCAGCAGCCTGACGGTAGCGGGGGTCAACAATGAGCAGTTCTTC

D: TRBD1
V: TRBV4-1
size: NA
J: TRBJ2-2
CDR3: CASSPSGQGSNTGELFF
DNA: TGCGCCAGCAGCCCTTCTGGACAGGGATCGAACACCGGGGAGCTGTTTTTT

D: TRBD2
V: TRBV13
size: NA
J: TRBJ2-2
CDR3: CASSTDGTSGGAGTGELFF
DNA: TGTGCCAGCAGCACCGACGGGACTAGCGGGGGGGCTGGTACCGGGGAGCTGTTTTTT